The clone carrying this TCR beta chain occurred once. This record comes from a study of technical replicates of blood from a few donors. Generated by immunoSEQ multiplex PCR, the TCRdb table keeps only in-frame clones and is missing some. This repertoire shows tens of thousands of clones, 95% found once; its top ten account for roughly 0.35%. The V gene lost 4 bases and the J gene lost 1 base, with 8 bases spanning the gap. The CDR3 has 13 residues. Germline loops: CDR1 ENHRY, CDR2 SYGVKD. Sequencing was carried out using T cells isolated from PBMCs. This sequence joins TRBV10-3 and TRBJ2-7; unclear D gene. This TCR came from a human donor in good health. The CDR3 region has the DNA TGTGCCATCAGTGGGAGTGTATCCTACGAGCAGTACTTC. Translation: CAISGSVSYEQYF.